The 7 T cell receptor beta chains reported below all come from one sample, sequenced in a study of T cell responses to AZD1222 COVID-19 vaccine. Assay used: immunoSEQ multiplex PCR; TCRdb lists only in-frame clones, some missing. This sample carries roughly 150,000 clones, 90% of them seen once, and the ten largest clones take approximately 2%. Sequences were derived from peripheral blood, sampled on day 0 of AZD1222 vaccination. All receptors derive from an adult in good health.

This chain connects TRBV19 to TRBJ1-1, with D unclear. The V end lost 5 bases, the J end lost 1 base, and 8 bases lay between the germline ends. The CDR3 contains 13 residues. CDR1 is LNHDA and CDR2 is SQIVND in the germline V gene (reference sequence). Written as DNA, the CDR3 is TGTGCCAGTAGTCTCAGAGAGAACACTGAAGCTTTCTTT. This encodes CASSLRENTEAFF.

This chain uses TRBV2 with TRBJ2-1; D is unclear. This CDR3 has 12 residues. Germline loops: CDR1 SNHLY, CDR2 FYNNEI. With 6 bases removed from V and 5 bases from J, the gap between germline ends came to 8 bases. DNA of the CDR3: TGTGCCAGCAGCTCGGACCACAATGAGCAGTTCTTC. Encoded protein: CASSSDHNEQFF.

This clone was seen a handful of times. The rearrangement joins TRBV11-2 to TRBJ2-1; D could derive from TRBD1 or TRBD2 (6 bases each). Looked up from germline, CDR1 is SGHAT and CDR2 is FQNNGV. The V gene lost 0 bases and the J gene lost 4 bases, with 10 bases spanning the gap. This CDR3 has 15 amino acids. This chain's CDR3 is CASSLDGGPYNEQFF. The CDR3 DNA reads as TGTGCCAGCAGCTTAGACGGGGGCCCTTACAATGAGCAGTTCTTC.

This clone has only a few counts. The chain couples TRBV27 to TRBJ1-1; unclear D gene. CDR3 size: 13 residues. Trimming shortened V by 11 bases and J by 1 base, and 14 bases separated the two germline ends. The germline V gene has CDR1 MNHEY and CDR2 SMNVEV (reference sequence). The CDR3 DNA reads as TGTGCCGCCGGGCGGGCAGGGAACACTGAAGCTTTCTTT. It codes for CAAGRAGNTEAFF.

This clone was detected once. The rearrangement links TRBV28 to TRBJ1-1; unclear D gene. Trimming shortened V by 3 bases and J by 1 base, and 6 bases separated the two germline ends. The CDR3 consists of 13 residues. Per germline, CDR1 MDHEN and CDR2 SYDVKM. The chain's CDR3 is CASSFGENTEAFF. DNA of the CDR3: TGTGCCAGCAGTTTCGGGGAGAACACTGAAGCTTTCTTT.

The J gene is TRBJ2-3, the V gene TRBV9, with D unclear. The germline CDR1 and CDR2 sequences are SGDLS and YYNGEE. There are 13 residues in the CDR3. Trimming stripped 0 bases from V and 2 bases from J, with 4 bases between. The CDR3 nucleotides read TGTGCCAGCAGCGTAGCCATCACAGATACGCAGTATTTT. Translating gives CASSVAITDTQYF.

This rearrangement joins TRBV19 to TRBJ1-2, with 7 positions matching TRBD1. The CDR3 is made up of 13 amino acids. Germline values: CDR1 LNHDA, CDR2 SQIVND (reference sequence). Unmatched junction bases numbered 3, after V lost 6 bases and J lost 2 bases. The CDR3 sequence is CASSQTGNYGYTF. CDR3 DNA sequence: TGTGCCAGTAGCCAGACAGGGAACTATGGCTACACCTTC.